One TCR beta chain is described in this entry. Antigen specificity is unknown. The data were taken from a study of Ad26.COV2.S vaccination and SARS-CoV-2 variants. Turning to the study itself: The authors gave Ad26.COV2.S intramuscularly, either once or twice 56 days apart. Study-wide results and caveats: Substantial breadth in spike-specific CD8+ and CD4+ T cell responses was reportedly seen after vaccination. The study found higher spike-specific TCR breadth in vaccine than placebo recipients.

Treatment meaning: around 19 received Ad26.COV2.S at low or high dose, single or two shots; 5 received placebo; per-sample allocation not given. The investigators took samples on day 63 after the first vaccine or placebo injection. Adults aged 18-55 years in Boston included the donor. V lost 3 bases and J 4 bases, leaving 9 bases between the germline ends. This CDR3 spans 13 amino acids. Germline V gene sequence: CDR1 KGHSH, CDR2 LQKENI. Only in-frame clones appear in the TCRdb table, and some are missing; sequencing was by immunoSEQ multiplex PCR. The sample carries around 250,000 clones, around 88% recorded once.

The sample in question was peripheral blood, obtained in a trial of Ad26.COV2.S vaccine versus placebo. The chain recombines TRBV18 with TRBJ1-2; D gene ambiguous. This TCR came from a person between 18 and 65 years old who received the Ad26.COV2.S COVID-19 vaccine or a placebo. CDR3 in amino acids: CASSPTAGYGYTF. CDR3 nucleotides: TGTGCCAGCTCACCCACTGCGGGCTATGGCTACACCTTC.